A selection of T cell receptor beta chains follows, all from one sample in a study of blood T cell repertoires in COVID-19. Measured with immunoSEQ multiplex PCR; TCRdb has only the in-frame clones, and not every one. This repertoire shows 120,000 or so clones, roughly 83% found once; its top ten account for around a third. The sample consisted of peripheral blood. Every receptor here comes from a man aged 35 to 55 with active or convalescent COVID-19. CDR3s include the opening cysteine and the closing phenylalanine or tryptophan. D genes are given only for firm matches. Rows may omit the clone size; those that give it use once, few, many or a size class.

d_call: TRBD1
clone_size: -
v_call: TRBV24-1
j_call: TRBJ1-2
cdr3_nt: TGTGCCACCAGTGATTCGGACAGGACCAGGCCTGGCTACACCTTC
cdr3_aa: CATSDSDRTRPGYTF

d_call: TRBD1
clone_size: -
v_call: TRBV5-4
j_call: TRBJ1-1
cdr3_nt: TGTGCCAGCAGCTTCACAGGGGGGAACACTGAAGCTTTCTTT
cdr3_aa: CASSFTGGNTEAFF

d_call: TRBD2
clone_size: -
v_call: TRBV24-1
j_call: TRBJ2-3
cdr3_nt: TGTGCCACCCGCGCCCGTAGCGGGGACACAGATACGCAGTATTTT
cdr3_aa: CATRARSGDTDTQYF

d_call: -
clone_size: -
v_call: TRBV7-9
j_call: TRBJ2-1
cdr3_nt: TGTGCCAGCAGCTTAGGGGGGCAAGGGGAGCAGTTCTTC
cdr3_aa: CASSLGGQGEQFF

d_call: -
clone_size: -
v_call: TRBV5-6
j_call: TRBJ1-2
cdr3_nt: TGTGCCAGCAGCCCGGACCTGACAGCTAACTATGGCTACACCTTC
cdr3_aa: CASSPDLTANYGYTF

d_call: -
clone_size: few
v_call: TRBV19
j_call: TRBJ1-5
cdr3_nt: TGTGCCAGGGTTCGGAGGGCGGAACAGCCCCAGCATTTT
cdr3_aa: CARVRRAEQPQHF

d_call: TRBD1
clone_size: -
v_call: TRBV10-3
j_call: TRBJ1-1
cdr3_nt: TGTGCCATCAGTGAGTTGGACAGGGGATACCCTGAAGCTTTCTTT
cdr3_aa: CAISELDRGYPEAFF

d_call: TRBD1
clone_size: -
v_call: TRBV10-3
j_call: TRBJ1-1
cdr3_nt: TGTGCCATCGGGACAGGGTTGGCTGAAGCTTTCTTT
cdr3_aa: CAIGTGLAEAFF

d_call: -
clone_size: -
v_call: TRBV6-2/TRBV6-3
j_call: TRBJ1-1
cdr3_nt: TGTGCCAGCAGTTACGAGGGGAGGACTGAAGCTTTCTTT
cdr3_aa: CASSYEGRTEAFF

d_call: -
clone_size: -
v_call: TRBV11-2
j_call: TRBJ2-7
cdr3_nt: TGTGCCAGCAGCTACCGGGGCTACGAGCAGTACTTC
cdr3_aa: CASSYRGYEQYF

d_call: TRBD1
clone_size: -
v_call: TRBV28
j_call: TRBJ1-5
cdr3_nt: TGTGCCAGCAGTACCCCGACAGGGGGTCAGCCCCAGCATTTT
cdr3_aa: CASSTPTGGQPQHF

d_call: TRBD2
clone_size: -
v_call: TRBV28
j_call: TRBJ2-2
cdr3_nt: TGTGCCAGCAGTGGACTAGCGGGAGGTTTCGGGGAGCTGTTTTTT
cdr3_aa: CASSGLAGGFGELFF

d_call: -
clone_size: -
v_call: TRBV28
j_call: TRBJ1-5
cdr3_nt: TGTGCCAGCAGCAGGACAGCCCTTAGCAATCAGCCCCAGCATTTT
cdr3_aa: CASSRTALSNQPQHF

d_call: -
clone_size: -
v_call: TRBV15
j_call: TRBJ1-5
cdr3_nt: TGTGCCACCTTAAGGGGAGGGGGAAGTATAGGTAATCAGCCCCAGCATTTT
cdr3_aa: CATLRGGGSIGNQPQHF

d_call: TRBD2
clone_size: -
v_call: TRBV24-1
j_call: TRBJ2-2
cdr3_nt: TGTGCCACCAGTGCTCCGGGACTATCAACCGACACCGGGGAGCTGTTTTTT
cdr3_aa: CATSAPGLSTDTGELFF

d_call: -
clone_size: -
v_call: TRBV11-3
j_call: TRBJ1-5
cdr3_nt: TGTGCCAGCAGCTTAGTTCCCGGGCCGGGGGATCAGCCCCAGCATTTT
cdr3_aa: CASSLVPGPGDQPQHF

d_call: -
clone_size: -
v_call: TRBV30
j_call: TRBJ1-6
cdr3_nt: TGTGCCTGGAGATTAGGACAGCAAAATTCACCCCTCCACTTT
cdr3_aa: CAWRLGQQNSPLHF

d_call: -
clone_size: -
v_call: TRBV28
j_call: TRBJ1-1
cdr3_nt: TGTGCCAGCAGTCCCGGGACTCCCATCGGGGCTGAAGCTTTCTTT
cdr3_aa: CASSPGTPIGAEAFF

d_call: -
clone_size: -
v_call: TRBV9
j_call: TRBJ1-1
cdr3_nt: TGTGCCAGCAGCGTAAGGGGGGGCGCGACTGAAGCTTTCTTT
cdr3_aa: CASSVRGGATEAFF

d_call: TRBD2
clone_size: few
v_call: TRBV11-2
j_call: TRBJ2-3
cdr3_nt: TGTGCCAGCAGCTTAGGGGGTAGCGGGGGAACGCAGTATTTT
cdr3_aa: CASSLGGSGGTQYF

d_call: -
clone_size: -
v_call: TRBV5-5
j_call: TRBJ2-3
cdr3_nt: TGTGCCAGCAGCTGGCAGGGCACAGATACGCAGTATTTT
cdr3_aa: CASSWQGTDTQYF

d_call: TRBD1
clone_size: -
v_call: TRBV24-1
j_call: TRBJ1-1
cdr3_nt: TGTGCCACCAGTATTGGGGACAGGGGGGAGAACACTGAAGCTTTCTTT
cdr3_aa: CATSIGDRGENTEAFF

d_call: TRBD2
clone_size: -
v_call: TRBV5-1
j_call: TRBJ2-1
cdr3_nt: TGCGCCAGCAGCTTGGCCGGGACTAGCGGGAGAGTAGATGAGCAGTTCTTC
cdr3_aa: CASSLAGTSGRVDEQFF

d_call: TRBD1
clone_size: -
v_call: TRBV30
j_call: TRBJ2-2
cdr3_nt: TGTGCCTGGAGTGGACAGGGGACCGGGGAGCTGTTTTTT
cdr3_aa: CAWSGQGTGELFF

d_call: -
clone_size: -
v_call: TRBV7-9
j_call: TRBJ2-7
cdr3_nt: TGTGCCAGCAGCGCCGACATGTACTACGAGCAGTACTTC
cdr3_aa: CASSADMYYEQYF

d_call: TRBD1
clone_size: -
v_call: TRBV9
j_call: TRBJ2-1
cdr3_nt: TGTGCCAGCAGCGTAGTTACAGGGGGCTGGAATGAGCAGTTCTTC
cdr3_aa: CASSVVTGGWNEQFF

d_call: TRBD2
clone_size: -
v_call: TRBV7-2
j_call: TRBJ2-5
cdr3_nt: TGTGCCAGCAGCTTAGCTAATAGCGGGGGGGCCTTGGAGACCCAGTACTTC
cdr3_aa: CASSLANSGGALETQYF

d_call: -
clone_size: -
v_call: TRBV12-3/TRBV12-4
j_call: TRBJ2-7
cdr3_nt: TGTGCCAGCAGCCGGCAGCGATCGGGCGAGCAGTACTTC
cdr3_aa: CASSRQRSGEQYF

d_call: -
clone_size: -
v_call: TRBV10-3
j_call: TRBJ1-5
cdr3_nt: TGTGCCATCAGTGAAGCGAATCAGCCCCAGCATTTT
cdr3_aa: CAISEANQPQHF

d_call: TRBD1
clone_size: -
v_call: TRBV6-1
j_call: TRBJ1-2
cdr3_nt: TGTGCCAGCAGTGGGGGAATTGGGACAGTAGGGAACTATGGCTACACCTTC
cdr3_aa: CASSGGIGTVGNYGYTF

d_call: -
clone_size: few
v_call: TRBV24-1
j_call: TRBJ2-5
cdr3_nt: TGTGCCACCAGTGACCCGGGTCCCCGGGGTGAGACCCAGTACTTC
cdr3_aa: CATSDPGPRGETQYF

d_call: -
clone_size: -
v_call: TRBV15
j_call: TRBJ2-7
cdr3_nt: TGTGCCACCAGCAGAGTACAGGGCCAAGAGCAGTACTTC
cdr3_aa: CATSRVQGQEQYF

d_call: TRBD1
clone_size: once
v_call: TRBV5-4
j_call: TRBJ2-2
cdr3_nt: TGTGCCAGCAGCTTACAGGGGGTACACACCGGGGAGCTGTTTTTT
cdr3_aa: CASSLQGVHTGELFF

d_call: TRBD2
clone_size: -
v_call: TRBV5-4
j_call: TRBJ2-7
cdr3_nt: TGTGCCAGCAGCTTAAGCGGGGGGGCAAACGAGCAGTACTTC
cdr3_aa: CASSLSGGANEQYF

d_call: -
clone_size: -
v_call: TRBV7-6
j_call: TRBJ2-2
cdr3_nt: TGTGCCAGCAGCTTATCAGCCAAGACAGGATCCACCGGGGAGCTGTTTTTT
cdr3_aa: CASSLSAKTGSTGELFF

d_call: TRBD2
clone_size: -
v_call: TRBV2
j_call: TRBJ2-7
cdr3_nt: TGTGCCAGCAGTGTTAAGGATAGCGGGAGCTCCTACGAGCAGTACTTC
cdr3_aa: CASSVKDSGSSYEQYF

d_call: TRBD2
clone_size: -
v_call: TRBV5-1
j_call: TRBJ2-1
cdr3_nt: TGCGCCAGCAGCCCCGTCGCGGGACTAGCGGATAATGAGCAGTTCTTC
cdr3_aa: CASSPVAGLADNEQFF

d_call: -
clone_size: -
v_call: TRBV19
j_call: TRBJ2-1
cdr3_nt: TGTGCCAGTAGCTCGGACTCGAGGCCGTACAATGAGCAGTTCTTC
cdr3_aa: CASSSDSRPYNEQFF

d_call: -
clone_size: -
v_call: TRBV2
j_call: TRBJ1-1
cdr3_nt: TGTGCCAGCAGTGAGGACAGCGGAATTCCGGGCACTGAAGCTTTCTTT
cdr3_aa: CASSEDSGIPGTEAFF

d_call: -
clone_size: -
v_call: TRBV6-1
j_call: TRBJ2-4
cdr3_nt: TGTGCCAGCAGTGAATGGCAGGGCCTAGCCAAAAACATTCAGTACTTC
cdr3_aa: CASSEWQGLAKNIQYF

d_call: -
clone_size: -
v_call: TRBV6-5
j_call: TRBJ1-1
cdr3_nt: TGTGCCAGCCTCAGCCCAGGGCGATCCGGCACTGAAGCTTTCTTT
cdr3_aa: CASLSPGRSGTEAFF

d_call: TRBD1
clone_size: -
v_call: TRBV18
j_call: TRBJ2-5
cdr3_nt: TGTGCCAGCTCACCCATACAGGGGGGGACCCAGTACTTC
cdr3_aa: CASSPIQGGTQYF

d_call: -
clone_size: few
v_call: TRBV7-9
j_call: TRBJ2-7
cdr3_nt: TGTGCCAGCAGCTTAGGGGGGGACCCAGCCTACGAGCAGTACTTC
cdr3_aa: CASSLGGDPAYEQYF

d_call: TRBD2
clone_size: few
v_call: TRBV27
j_call: TRBJ2-5
cdr3_nt: TGTGCCAGCAGCGGGGGACTAGCGGGGCAAGAGACCCAGTACTTC
cdr3_aa: CASSGGLAGQETQYF

d_call: -
clone_size: few
v_call: TRBV14
j_call: TRBJ1-2
cdr3_nt: TGTGCCAGCAGCCAAGGTCTAGGACTCCATGGCTACACCTTC
cdr3_aa: CASSQGLGLHGYTF

d_call: -
clone_size: -
v_call: TRBV5-4
j_call: TRBJ2-2
cdr3_nt: TGTGCCAGCAGCTCCGCCACAGTCGCGAACACCGGGGAGCTGTTTTTT
cdr3_aa: CASSSATVANTGELFF

d_call: TRBD2
clone_size: -
v_call: TRBV19
j_call: TRBJ2-1
cdr3_nt: TGTGCCAGTAGTGCTCTTAGCGGGAGGAACTCCTACAATGAGCAGTTCTTC
cdr3_aa: CASSALSGRNSYNEQFF

d_call: TRBD1
clone_size: -
v_call: TRBV5-5
j_call: TRBJ1-4
cdr3_nt: TGTGCCAGCACCCCCCGACCCGGGACAGGGGGGGAAAAACTGTTTTTT
cdr3_aa: CASTPRPGTGGEKLFF

d_call: TRBD1
clone_size: -
v_call: TRBV19
j_call: TRBJ1-1
cdr3_nt: TGTGCCAGTAAAACCCGACAGGGGAACACTGAAGCTTTCTTT
cdr3_aa: CASKTRQGNTEAFF

d_call: -
clone_size: -
v_call: TRBV5-5
j_call: TRBJ1-2
cdr3_nt: TGTGCCAGCAGCCCGGAGAGCGGTTTGACCTATGGCTACACCTTC
cdr3_aa: CASSPESGLTYGYTF

d_call: -
clone_size: few
v_call: TRBV11-3
j_call: TRBJ1-1
cdr3_nt: TGTGCCAGCAGCTTCGGGGGGCAGACTGAAGCTTTCTTT
cdr3_aa: CASSFGGQTEAFF

d_call: -
clone_size: few
v_call: TRBV30
j_call: TRBJ1-4
cdr3_nt: TGTGCCTGGAGCGCTTCTGCCGGGACAATTAATGAAAAACTGTTTTTT
cdr3_aa: CAWSASAGTINEKLFF

d_call: -
clone_size: -
v_call: TRBV7-3
j_call: TRBJ2-1
cdr3_nt: TGTGCCAGCAGCTTAAACGTTGGAGGGGCGGGGGAGCAGTTCTTC
cdr3_aa: CASSLNVGGAGEQFF

d_call: TRBD1
clone_size: -
v_call: TRBV5-4
j_call: TRBJ2-5
cdr3_nt: TGTGCCAGCAGCCTGGGCCCTACAGGGGGCATAGAGACCCAGTACTTC
cdr3_aa: CASSLGPTGGIETQYF

d_call: TRBD1
clone_size: -
v_call: TRBV12-5
j_call: TRBJ2-5
cdr3_nt: TGTGCTAGTGGTTTTGGACAGGGAGAGACCCAGTACTTC
cdr3_aa: CASGFGQGETQYF